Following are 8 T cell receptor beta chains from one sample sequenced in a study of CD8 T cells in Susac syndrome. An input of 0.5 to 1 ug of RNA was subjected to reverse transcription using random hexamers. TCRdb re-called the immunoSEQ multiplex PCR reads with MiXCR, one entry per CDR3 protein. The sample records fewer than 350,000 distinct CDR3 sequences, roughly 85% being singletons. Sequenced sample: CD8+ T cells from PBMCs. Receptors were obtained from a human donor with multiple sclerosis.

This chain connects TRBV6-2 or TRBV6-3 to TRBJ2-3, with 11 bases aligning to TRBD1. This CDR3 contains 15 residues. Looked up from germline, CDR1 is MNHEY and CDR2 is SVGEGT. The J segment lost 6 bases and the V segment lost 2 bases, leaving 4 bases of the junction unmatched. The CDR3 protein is CASSYGDRGGDTQYF. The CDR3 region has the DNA TGTGCCAGCAGTTACGGGGACAGGGGGGGTGATACGCAGTATTTT.

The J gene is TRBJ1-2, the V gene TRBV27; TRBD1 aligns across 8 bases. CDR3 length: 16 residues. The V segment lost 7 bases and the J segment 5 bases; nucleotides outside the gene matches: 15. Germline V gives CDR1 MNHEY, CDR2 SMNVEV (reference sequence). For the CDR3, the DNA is TGTGCCAGCATGGGTCAGGGACAGGCTTCCCTTTATGGCTACACCTTC. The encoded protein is CASMGQGQASLYGYTF.

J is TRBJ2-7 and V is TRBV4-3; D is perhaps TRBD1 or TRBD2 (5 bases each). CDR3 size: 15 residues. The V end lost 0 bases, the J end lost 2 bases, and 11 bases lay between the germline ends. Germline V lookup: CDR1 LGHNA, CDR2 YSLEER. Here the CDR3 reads CASSQDSGTPYEQYF. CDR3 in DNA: TGCGCCAGCAGCCAAGATTCCGGGACCCCCTACGAGCAGTACTTC.

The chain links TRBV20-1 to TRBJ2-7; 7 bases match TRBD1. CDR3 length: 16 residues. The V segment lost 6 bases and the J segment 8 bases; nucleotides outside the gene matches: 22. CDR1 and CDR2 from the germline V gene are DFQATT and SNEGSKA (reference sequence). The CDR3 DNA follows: TGCAGTGCACCCATGGGCCCCGTGACAGGGAACTTCCAGCAGTACTTC. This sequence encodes CSAPMGPVTGNFQQYF.

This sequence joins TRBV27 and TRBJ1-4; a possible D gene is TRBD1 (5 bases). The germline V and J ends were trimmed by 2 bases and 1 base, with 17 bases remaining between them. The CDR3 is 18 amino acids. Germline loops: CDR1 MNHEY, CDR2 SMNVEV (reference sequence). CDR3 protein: CASSLKAPGVLTNEKLFF. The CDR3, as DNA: TGTGCCAGCAGTTTAAAGGCACCGGGGGTATTAACTAATGAAAAACTGTTTTTT.

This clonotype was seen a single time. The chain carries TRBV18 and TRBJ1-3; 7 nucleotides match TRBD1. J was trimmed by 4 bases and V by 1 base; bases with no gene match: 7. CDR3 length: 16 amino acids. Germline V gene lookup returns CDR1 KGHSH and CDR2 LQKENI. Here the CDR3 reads CASSPRTGLWGNTIYF. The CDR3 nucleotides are TGTGCCAGCTCACCACGGACAGGACTTTGGGGAAACACCATATATTTT.

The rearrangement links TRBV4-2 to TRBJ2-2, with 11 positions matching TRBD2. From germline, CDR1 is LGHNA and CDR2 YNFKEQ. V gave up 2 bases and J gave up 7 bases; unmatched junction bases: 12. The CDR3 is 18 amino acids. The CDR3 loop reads CASSQSVAGGTKDGELFF. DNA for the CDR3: TGTGCCAGCAGCCAAAGTGTAGCGGGAGGGACAAAGGACGGGGAGCTGTTTTTT.

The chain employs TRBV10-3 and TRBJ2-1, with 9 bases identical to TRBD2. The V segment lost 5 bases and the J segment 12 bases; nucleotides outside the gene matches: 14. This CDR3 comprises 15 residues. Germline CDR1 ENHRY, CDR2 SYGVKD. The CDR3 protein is CAISPGLAISVAQFF. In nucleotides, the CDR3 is TGTGCCATCAGTCCCGGACTAGCGATTTCGGTGGCGCAGTTCTTC.